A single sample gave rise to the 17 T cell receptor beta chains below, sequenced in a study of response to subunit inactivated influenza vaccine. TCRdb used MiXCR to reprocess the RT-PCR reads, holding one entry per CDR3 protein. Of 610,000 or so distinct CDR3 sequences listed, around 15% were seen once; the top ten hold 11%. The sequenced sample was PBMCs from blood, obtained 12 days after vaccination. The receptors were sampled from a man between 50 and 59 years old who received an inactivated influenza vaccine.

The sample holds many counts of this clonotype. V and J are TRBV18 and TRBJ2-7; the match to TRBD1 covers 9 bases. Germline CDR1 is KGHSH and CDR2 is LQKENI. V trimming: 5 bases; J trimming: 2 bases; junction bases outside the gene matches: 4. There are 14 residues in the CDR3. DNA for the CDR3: TGTGCCAGCTCAGCGGGACAGGGCCCCTACGAGCAGTACTTC. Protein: CASSAGQGPYEQYF.

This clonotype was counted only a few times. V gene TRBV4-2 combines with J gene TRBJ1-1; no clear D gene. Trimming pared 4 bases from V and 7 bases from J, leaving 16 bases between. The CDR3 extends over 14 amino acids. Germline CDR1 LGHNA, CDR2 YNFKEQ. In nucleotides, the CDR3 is TGTGCCAGCAGCCGTATTTCAACAGAGAGTGAAGCTTTCTTT. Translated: CASSRISTESEAFF.

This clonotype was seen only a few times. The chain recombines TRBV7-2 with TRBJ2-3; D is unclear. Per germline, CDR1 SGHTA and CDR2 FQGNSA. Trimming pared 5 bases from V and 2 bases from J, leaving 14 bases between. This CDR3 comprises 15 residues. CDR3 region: CASSPSRLNTDTQYF. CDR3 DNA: TGTGCCAGCAGCCCCAGTCGGCTAAACACAGATACGCAGTATTTT.

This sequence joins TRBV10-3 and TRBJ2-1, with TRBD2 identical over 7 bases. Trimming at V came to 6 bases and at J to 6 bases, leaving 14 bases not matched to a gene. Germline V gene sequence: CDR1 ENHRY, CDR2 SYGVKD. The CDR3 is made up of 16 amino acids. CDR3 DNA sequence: TGTGCCATCAGCGAAACCTCCGCGGGAGTGACCAATGAGCAGTTCTTC. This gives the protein CAISETSAGVTNEQFF.

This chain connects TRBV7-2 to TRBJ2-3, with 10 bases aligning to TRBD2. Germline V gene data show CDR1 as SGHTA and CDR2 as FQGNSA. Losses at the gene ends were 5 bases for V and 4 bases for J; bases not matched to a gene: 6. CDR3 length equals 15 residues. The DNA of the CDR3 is TGTGCCAGCAGCCGGAGCGGGAGGGTCCCAGATACGCAGTATTTT. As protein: CASSRSGRVPDTQYF.

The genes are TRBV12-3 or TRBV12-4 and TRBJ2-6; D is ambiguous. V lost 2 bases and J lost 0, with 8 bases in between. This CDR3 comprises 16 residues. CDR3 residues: CASSLFGSSGANVLTF. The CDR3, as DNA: TGTGCCAGCAGTTTATTCGGTAGCTCTGGGGCCAACGTCCTGACTTTC.

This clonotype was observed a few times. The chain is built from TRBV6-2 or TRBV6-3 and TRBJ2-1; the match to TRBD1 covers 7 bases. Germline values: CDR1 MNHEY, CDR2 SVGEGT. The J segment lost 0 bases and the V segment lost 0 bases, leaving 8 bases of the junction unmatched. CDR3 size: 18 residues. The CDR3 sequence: CASSYSKDRLGSYNEQFF. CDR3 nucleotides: TGTGCCAGCAGTTACTCGAAGGACAGGTTAGGCTCCTACAATGAGCAGTTCTTC.

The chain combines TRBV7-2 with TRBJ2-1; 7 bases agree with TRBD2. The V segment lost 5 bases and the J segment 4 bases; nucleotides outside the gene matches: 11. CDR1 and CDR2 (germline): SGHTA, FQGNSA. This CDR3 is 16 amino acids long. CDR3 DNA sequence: TGTGCCAGCAGCCCATGGTCTGTCGGGGGGTACAATGAGCAGTTCTTC. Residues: CASSPWSVGGYNEQFF.

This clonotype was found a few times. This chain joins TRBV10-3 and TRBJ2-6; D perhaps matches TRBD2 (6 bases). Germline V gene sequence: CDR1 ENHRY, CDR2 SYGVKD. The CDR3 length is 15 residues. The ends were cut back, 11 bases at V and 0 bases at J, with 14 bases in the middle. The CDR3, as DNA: TGTGCCTCCGGGACTCTGGACTCTGGGGCCAACGTCCTGACTTTC. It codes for CASGTLDSGANVLTF.

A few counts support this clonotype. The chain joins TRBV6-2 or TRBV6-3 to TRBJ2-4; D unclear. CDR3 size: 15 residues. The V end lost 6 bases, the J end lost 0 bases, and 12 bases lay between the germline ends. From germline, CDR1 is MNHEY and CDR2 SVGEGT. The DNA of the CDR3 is TGTGCCAGCAGACCCAACGGCATAGCCAAAAACATTCAGTACTTC. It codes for CASRPNGIAKNIQYF.

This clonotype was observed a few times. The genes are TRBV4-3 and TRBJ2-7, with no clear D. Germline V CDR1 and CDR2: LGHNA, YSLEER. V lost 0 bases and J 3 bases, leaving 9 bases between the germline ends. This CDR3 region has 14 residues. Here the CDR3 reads CASSQDWESYEQYF. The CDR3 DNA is TGCGCCAGCAGCCAAGACTGGGAAAGCTACGAGCAGTACTTC.

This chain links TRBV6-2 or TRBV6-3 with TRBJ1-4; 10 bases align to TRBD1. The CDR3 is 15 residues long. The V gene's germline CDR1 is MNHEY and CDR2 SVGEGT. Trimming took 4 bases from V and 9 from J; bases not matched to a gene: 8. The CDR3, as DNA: TGTGCCAGCAGTTCCTCGTCGGGACAGGGGAAAAAACTGTTTTTT. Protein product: CASSSSSGQGKKLFF.

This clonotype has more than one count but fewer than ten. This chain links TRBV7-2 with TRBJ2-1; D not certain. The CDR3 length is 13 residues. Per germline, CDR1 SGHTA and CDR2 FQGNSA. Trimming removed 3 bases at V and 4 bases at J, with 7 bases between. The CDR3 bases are TGTGCCAGCAGCTTTCACGGTTACAATGAGCAGTTCTTC. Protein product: CASSFHGYNEQFF.

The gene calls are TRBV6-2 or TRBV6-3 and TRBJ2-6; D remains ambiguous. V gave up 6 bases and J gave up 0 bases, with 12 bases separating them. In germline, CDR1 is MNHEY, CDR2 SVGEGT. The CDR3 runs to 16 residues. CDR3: CASRPTQYSGANVLTF. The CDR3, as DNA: TGTGCCAGCAGGCCCACCCAGTACTCTGGGGCCAACGTCCTGACTTTC.

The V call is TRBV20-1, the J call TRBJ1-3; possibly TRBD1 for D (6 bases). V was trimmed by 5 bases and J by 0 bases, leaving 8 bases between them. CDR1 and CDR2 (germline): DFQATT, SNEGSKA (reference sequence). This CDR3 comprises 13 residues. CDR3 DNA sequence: TGCAGTGCTTGGACAGTCTCTGGAAACACCATATATTTT. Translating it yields CSAWTVSGNTIYF.

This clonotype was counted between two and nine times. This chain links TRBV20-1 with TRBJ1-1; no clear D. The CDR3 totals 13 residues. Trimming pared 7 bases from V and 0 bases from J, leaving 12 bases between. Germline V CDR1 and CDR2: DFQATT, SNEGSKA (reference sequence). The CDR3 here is CSVKKHLNTEAFF. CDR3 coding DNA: TGCAGTGTTAAGAAACATCTGAACACTGAAGCTTTCTTT.

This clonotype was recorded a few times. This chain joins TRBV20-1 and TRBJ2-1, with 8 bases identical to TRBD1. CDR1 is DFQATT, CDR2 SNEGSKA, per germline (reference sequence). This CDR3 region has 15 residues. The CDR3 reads CRASTGARSYNEQFF. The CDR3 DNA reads TGCAGGGCCTCGACAGGGGCTCGATCCTACAATGAGCAGTTCTTC.